Listed below are T cell receptor beta chains from one sample, sequenced in a study of shared clonotypes between healthy human individuals. Data came from immunoSEQ multiplex PCR; TCRdb stores just in-frame clones and leaves some out. The data contain about 2.3 million clones, under 95% of them singletons. Sequenced: naive CD4+ T cells from PBMCs. The source is a man aged 18-30 years in good health. Some clones in this sample may be carry-over from other donors' samples. Both conserved end residues are part of each CDR3. D genes are given only for firm matches. Part of the rows lack a size; the others show once, few, many or a class for expanded clones.

j_call clone_size d_call v_call cdr3_aa cdr3_nt
TRBJ1-1 . . TRBV5-4 CASSLGGGVGTEAFF TGTGCCAGCAGCTTGGGTGGGGGTGTTGGCACTGAAGCTTTCTTT
TRBJ1-2 . TRBD1 TRBV28 CASSTDRGYGYTF TGTGCCAGCAGTACTGACAGGGGCTATGGCTACACCTTC
TRBJ2-3 . TRBD1 TRBV29-1 CSVGAGGTDTQYF TGCAGCGTTGGGGCAGGGGGAACAGATACGCAGTATTTT
TRBJ2-3 . TRBD2 TRBV25-1 CASSGTGTSPPDTQYF TGTGCCAGCAGTGGGACCGGGACTAGCCCCCCAGATACGCAGTATTTT
TRBJ1-2 . . TRBV5-1 CASSPRISRTDGYTF TGCGCCAGCAGCCCCCGAATAAGTAGGACAGACGGCTACACCTTC
TRBJ2-7 . . TRBV2 CATTWNPVIQQYF TGTGCCACCACCTGGAACCCAGTCATCCAGCAGTACTTC
TRBJ2-6 . . TRBV18 CASSPSLASGANVLTF TGTGCCAGCTCACCATCACTAGCCAGTGGGGCCAACGTCCTGACTTTC
TRBJ2-5 . TRBD1 TRBV28 CASSLGGGQGILETQYF TGTGCCAGCAGTTTAGGAGGCGGACAGGGAATCTTGGAGACCCAGTACTTC
TRBJ2-1 . . TRBV4-1 CASSLRDQKRGEQFF TGCGCCAGCAGCCTCCGGGACCAAAAAAGGGGCGAGCAGTTCTTC
TRBJ1-4 . . TRBV7-9 CASSLGRGSNEKLFF TGTGCCAGCAGCTTAGGCAGGGGTTCTAATGAAAAACTGTTTTTT
TRBJ2-2 few . TRBV2 CASSERASRRGGELFF TGTGCCAGCAGTGAACGGGCCTCCCGAAGAGGTGGGGAGCTGTTTTTT
TRBJ2-5 . TRBD1 TRBV7-9 CASSLLGGGETQYF TGTGCCAGCAGCTTATTAGGGGGCGGGGAGACCCAGTACTTC
TRBJ2-7 once TRBD1 TRBV2 CASSETGSGGEQYF TGTGCCAGCAGTGAGACAGGTTCAGGGGGCGAGCAGTACTTC
TRBJ1-1 . . TRBV10-3 CATSAPGYTEAFF TGTGCCACCAGCGCGCCGGGGTACACTGAAGCTTTCTTT
TRBJ2-3 . TRBD2 TRBV9 CASSVASGGTDTQYF TGTGCCAGCAGCGTAGCTAGCGGGGGGACAGATACGCAGTATTTT
TRBJ2-1 . TRBD2 TRBV7-2 CASRRTSGLGDEQFF TGTGCCAGCAGACGGACTAGCGGCCTGGGGGATGAGCAGTTCTTC
TRBJ1-5 . . TRBV11-2 CASSAIGQGNQPQHF TGTGCCAGCAGCGCCATTGGGCAGGGGAATCAGCCCCAGCATTTT
TRBJ2-7 . TRBD2 TRBV27 CASSLSLVAGVYEQYF TGTGCCAGCAGTTTATCGTTAGTAGCGGGAGTCTACGAGCAGTACTTC
TRBJ2-7 . . TRBV5-1 CASSLPTGELIDGKRYEQYF TGCGCCAGCAGCCTCCCAACGGGGGAGCTCATTGACGGGAAGAGGTACGAGCAGTACTTC
TRBJ2-5 . TRBD2 TRBV5-1 CASSLGTSGNSGETQYF TGCGCCAGCAGCCTCGGGACTAGCGGGAATAGTGGGGAGACCCAGTACTTC
TRBJ2-6 once . TRBV27 CASSLFSGANVLTF TGTGCCAGCAGTCTCTTCTCTGGGGCCAACGTCCTGACTTTC
TRBJ2-1 . TRBD1 TRBV7-2 CASTTPGQGTNEQFF TGTGCCAGCACCACACCGGGACAGGGGACGAATGAGCAGTTCTTC
TRBJ2-5 . . TRBV7-2 CASSAAQETQYF TGTGCCAGCAGCGCCGCCCAAGAGACCCAGTACTTC
TRBJ2-3 . . TRBV29-1 CSVRPTDTQYF TGCAGCGTTCGACCTACAGATACGCAGTATTTT
TRBJ1-4 . . TRBV18 CASSPAGFNEKLFF TGTGCCAGCTCACCAGCAGGGTTTAATGAAAAACTGTTTTTT
TRBJ1-1 . . TRBV18 CASSPLIPPNTEAFF TGTGCCAGCTCACCACTTATACCCCCGAACACTGAAGCTTTCTTT
TRBJ2-4 . . TRBV7-8 CASSLNQGGLGSKNIQYF TGTGCCAGCAGCTTAAATCAAGGGGGGCTCGGGTCCAAAAACATTCAGTACTTC
TRBJ2-7 . . TRBV5-6 CASSLIGLYEQYF TGTGCCAGCAGCTTGATCGGCCTCTACGAGCAGTACTTC
TRBJ2-7 . TRBD1 TRBV28 CASSLPGDRSYEQYF TGTGCCAGCAGTTTACCAGGGGACAGGTCCTACGAGCAGTACTTC
TRBJ2-2 . TRBD2 TRBV2 CASQREAAPGELFF TGTGCCAGCCAGCGGGAGGCCGCCCCCGGGGAGCTGTTTTTT
TRBJ1-3 . . TRBV19 CASSMYSGAGNTIYF TGTGCCAGTAGTATGTATTCAGGGGCTGGAAACACCATATATTTT
TRBJ2-3 . TRBD1 TRBV5-6 CASSWDRGGVRGQYF TGTGCCAGCAGCTGGGACAGGGGTGGCGTAAGGGGGCAGTATTTT
TRBJ2-5 . . TRBV18 CASSPPYETQYF TGTGCCAGCTCACCACCGTACGAGACCCAGTACTTC
TRBJ2-7 . . TRBV5-1 CASSLGGGTIPYEQYF TGCGCCAGCAGCTTGGGAGGTGGGACAATCCCCTACGAGCAGTACTTC
TRBJ1-4 . TRBD1 TRBV9 CASSEGTGGSGEKLFF TGTGCCAGCAGCGAGGGGACAGGGGGCTCGGGTGAAAAACTGTTTTTT